These T cell receptor beta chains were read from a single sample in a study of patients and donors after allogeneic stem cell transplantation. TCRdb re-analysed the RT-PCR reads in MiXCR, keeping a single row per CDR3 protein. There are approximately 57,000 distinct CDR3 sequences in the sample; roughly 14% occur only once, and more than 25% lies in the top ten. Material for sequencing was blood, either unsorted or a sorted T cell fraction (not recorded which). All receptors derive from a human donor who was either an allogeneic HSCT recipient or a stem cell or donor lymphocyte infusion donor (not recorded which). It is not recorded whose cells these are; they may come from a transplant donor. Each CDR3 is given with its conserved first and last residue. Each record gives: D gene, clone size, J gene, V gene, CDR3 protein, CDR3 DNA. D genes are given only for firm matches. Part of the rows lack a size; the others show once, few, many or a class for expanded clones.

D: TRBD1; size: few; J: TRBJ1-1; V: TRBV11-3; CDR3: CASTTQWSGGNTEAFF; DNA: TGTGCCAGCACCACTCAATGGTCAGGGGGTAACACTGAAGCTTTCTTT
D: NA; size: many; J: TRBJ1-6; V: TRBV12-3/TRBV12-4; CDR3: CASSLYLGSYNSPLHF; DNA: TGTGCCAGCAGTCTTTACCTGGGCTCCTATAATTCACCCCTCCACTTT
D: TRBD1; size: once; J: TRBJ2-3; V: TRBV27; CDR3: CASSFETGMFTGTQYF; DNA: TGTGCCAGCAGTTTTGAGACAGGGATGTTTACGGGTACGCAGTATTTT
D: NA; size: NA; J: TRBJ2-1; V: TRBV5-5; CDR3: CASSLDQVGQFF; DNA: TGTGCCAGCAGCCTGGATCAGGTCGGGCAGTTCTTC
D: TRBD2; size: many; J: TRBJ2-3; V: TRBV7-2; CDR3: CASSLVPLAGVADTQYF; DNA: TGTGCCAGCAGCCTAGTACCACTAGCGGGAGTTGCAGATACGCAGTATTTT
D: NA; size: few; J: TRBJ2-7; V: TRBV7-6; CDR3: CASSSSPPCLYF; DNA: TGTGCCAGCAGCTCCTCTCCCCCGTGTCTGTACTTC
D: TRBD2; size: NA; J: TRBJ2-1; V: TRBV5-1; CDR3: CASSLIAGDLSYNEQFF; DNA: TGCGCCAGCAGCCTCATAGCGGGAGATTTATCCTACAATGAGCAGTTCTTC
D: NA; size: NA; J: TRBJ2-1; V: TRBV6-6; CDR3: CASSKTMWGVVLDEQFF; DNA: TGTGCCAGCAGCAAGACTATGTGGGGTGTCGTCCTGGATGAGCAGTTCTTC
D: NA; size: many; J: TRBJ1-2; V: TRBV15; CDR3: CATRNPGLNNYGYTF; DNA: TGTGCCACCCGAAACCCGGGACTGAATAACTATGGCTACACCTTC
D: TRBD1; size: few; J: TRBJ2-6; V: TRBV11-2; CDR3: CASSHNTGAAISGANVLTF; DNA: TGTGCCAGCAGCCATAACACAGGGGCCGCCATCTCTGGGGCCAACGTCCTGACTTTC
D: TRBD2; size: NA; J: TRBJ2-1; V: TRBV6-1; CDR3: CASSPRLAGLILSYNEQFF; DNA: TGTGCCAGCAGTCCCCGACTAGCGGGGCTAATCCTCTCCTACAATGAGCAGTTCTTC
D: TRBD1; size: many; J: TRBJ1-2; V: TRBV15; CDR3: CATSRDRKAGGGYTF; DNA: TGTGCCACCAGCAGAGATCGTAAGGCAGGGGGTGGCTACACCTTC
D: NA; size: few; J: TRBJ2-1; V: TRBV29-1; CDR3: CSVTDEQFF; DNA: TGCAGCGTGACCGATGAGCAGTTCTTC
D: NA; size: NA; J: TRBJ2-1; V: TRBV13; CDR3: CASTSNNEQFF; DNA: TGTGCCAGCACCTCAAACAATGAGCAGTTCTTC
D: NA; size: few; J: TRBJ2-7; V: TRBV28; CDR3: CASSSVVVSYEQYF; DNA: TGTGCCAGCAGTTCCGTAGTCGTCTCCTACGAGCAGTACTTC
D: NA; size: few; J: TRBJ2-5; V: TRBV24-1; CDR3: CATSGGKSETQYF; DNA: TGTGCCACCAGTGGTGGGAAGTCTGAGACCCAGTACTTC
D: TRBD2; size: NA; J: TRBJ2-2; V: TRBV7-9; CDR3: CASSPGTSGSGTGELFF; DNA: TGTGCCAGCAGCCCCGGGACTAGCGGGAGCGGAACCGGGGAGCTGTTTTTT
D: NA; size: NA; J: TRBJ2-5; V: TRBV29-1; CDR3: CSVEDRWGQETQYF; DNA: TGCAGCGTTGAAGATCGATGGGGGCAAGAGACCCAGTACTTC
D: TRBD2; size: NA; J: TRBJ2-7; V: TRBV20-1; CDR3: CSAQWASGREFYEQYF; DNA: TGCAGTGCACAATGGGCTAGCGGGAGGGAGTTCTACGAGCAGTACTTC
D: TRBD1; size: NA; J: TRBJ2-3; V: TRBV7-9; CDR3: CASSHDRGTDTQYF; DNA: TGTGCCAGCAGCCACGACAGGGGTACAGATACGCAGTATTTT
D: TRBD1; size: NA; J: TRBJ2-3; V: TRBV29-1; CDR3: CSGRTGVVDTQYF; DNA: TGCAGCGGGCGGACAGGGGTGGTAGATACGCAGTATTTT
D: NA; size: NA; J: TRBJ2-2; V: TRBV27; CDR3: CASSFKDTFTGELFF; DNA: TGTGCCAGCAGTTTTAAGGACACATTCACCGGGGAGCTGTTTTTT
D: NA; size: few; J: TRBJ1-3; V: TRBV5-1; CDR3: CASSLDSGNTIYF; DNA: TGCGCCAGCAGCCTGGACTCTGGAAACACCATATATTTT
D: TRBD1; size: many; J: TRBJ1-2; V: TRBV18; CDR3: CASSPQRGPGYTF; DNA: TGTGCCAGCTCACCACAGAGGGGGCCGGGCTACACCTTC
D: TRBD1; size: NA; J: TRBJ2-3; V: TRBV5-4; CDR3: CASSIRQGRKTDTQYF; DNA: TGTGCCAGCAGCATTCGACAGGGAAGGAAGACAGATACGCAGTATTTT
D: NA; size: many; J: TRBJ1-2; V: TRBV6-2/TRBV6-3; CDR3: CASSYPQIDIKYGYTF; DNA: TGTGCCAGCAGTTATCCACAGATCGATATCAAATATGGCTACACCTTC
D: NA; size: few; J: TRBJ2-1; V: TRBV7-2; CDR3: CASSLLYNEQFF; DNA: TGTGCCAGCAGCTTGTTATACAATGAGCAGTTCTTC
D: NA; size: NA; J: TRBJ2-7; V: TRBV29-1; CDR3: CSVEDSSLTYEQYF; DNA: TGCAGCGTTGAAGATTCGAGTCTTACCTACGAGCAGTACTTC
D: NA; size: few; J: TRBJ2-3; V: TRBV18; CDR3: CASSSSSTDTQYF; DNA: TGTGCCAGCTCATCTTCTAGCACAGATACGCAGTATTTT
D: TRBD1; size: NA; J: TRBJ1-1; V: TRBV3-1; CDR3: CASSPWTGEGTEAFF; DNA: TGTGCCAGCAGCCCCTGGACAGGGGAAGGGACTGAAGCTTTCTTT
D: NA; size: NA; J: TRBJ2-3; V: TRBV20-1; CDR3: CSAEEVTDTQYF; DNA: TGCAGTGCCGAGGAGGTGACAGATACGCAGTATTTT
D: TRBD2; size: NA; J: TRBJ2-1; V: TRBV20-1; CDR3: CSAAAGTSGNNEQFF; DNA: TGCAGTGCTGCCGCCGGGACTAGCGGAAACAATGAGCAGTTCTTC
D: NA; size: many; J: TRBJ2-5; V: TRBV7-9; CDR3: CASSQLGVQETQYF; DNA: TGTGCCAGCAGCCAACTCGGGGTTCAAGAGACCCAGTACTTC
D: NA; size: many; J: TRBJ1-4; V: TRBV9; CDR3: CASSVGQQGTNEKLFF; DNA: TGTGCCAGCAGCGTAGGTCAGCAGGGAACTAATGAAAAACTGTTTTTT
D: NA; size: many; J: TRBJ1-1; V: TRBV5-1; CDR3: CASSLSTENTEAFF; DNA: TGCGCCAGCAGCCTATCGACTGAGAACACTGAAGCTTTCTTT
D: NA; size: NA; J: TRBJ2-5; V: TRBV27; CDR3: CASSWSLGLQETQYF; DNA: TGTGCCAGCAGTTGGTCCTTAGGGCTACAAGAGACCCAGTACTTC
D: TRBD2; size: NA; J: TRBJ2-1; V: TRBV10-3; CDR3: CAISGTSGIYNEQFF; DNA: TGTGCCATCAGTGGCACTAGCGGGATCTACAATGAGCAGTTCTTC
D: NA; size: medium-sized; J: TRBJ1-1; V: TRBV10-1; CDR3: CASRAGLVTEAFF; DNA: TGCGCCAGCAGGGCAGGATTGGTCACTGAAGCTTTCTTT
D: TRBD2; size: many; J: TRBJ2-7; V: TRBV12-3/TRBV12-4; CDR3: CASSLVARRTSSSYEQYF; DNA: TGTGCCAGCAGTTTGGTGGCCAGAAGGACTAGCTCTTCCTACGAGCAGTACTTC